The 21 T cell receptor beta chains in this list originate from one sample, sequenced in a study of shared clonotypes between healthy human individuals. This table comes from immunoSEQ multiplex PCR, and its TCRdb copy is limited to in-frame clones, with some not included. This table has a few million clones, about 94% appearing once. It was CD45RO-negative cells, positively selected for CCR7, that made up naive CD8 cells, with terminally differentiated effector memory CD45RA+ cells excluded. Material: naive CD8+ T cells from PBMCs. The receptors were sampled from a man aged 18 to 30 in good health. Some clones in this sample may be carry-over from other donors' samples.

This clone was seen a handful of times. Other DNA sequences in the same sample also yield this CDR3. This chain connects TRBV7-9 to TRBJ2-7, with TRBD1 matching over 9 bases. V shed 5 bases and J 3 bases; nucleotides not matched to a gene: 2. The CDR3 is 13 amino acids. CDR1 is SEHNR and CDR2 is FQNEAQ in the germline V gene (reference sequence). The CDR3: CASSPGQGYEQYF. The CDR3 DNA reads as TGTGCCAGCAGCCCGGGACAGGGCTACGAGCAGTACTTC.

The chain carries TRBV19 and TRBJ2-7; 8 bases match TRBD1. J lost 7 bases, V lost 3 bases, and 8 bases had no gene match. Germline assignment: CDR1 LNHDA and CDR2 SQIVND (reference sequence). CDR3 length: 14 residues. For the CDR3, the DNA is TGTGCCAGTAGTATTGGCAGGGGGCGTTGGGAGCAGTACTTC. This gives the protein CASSIGRGRWEQYF.

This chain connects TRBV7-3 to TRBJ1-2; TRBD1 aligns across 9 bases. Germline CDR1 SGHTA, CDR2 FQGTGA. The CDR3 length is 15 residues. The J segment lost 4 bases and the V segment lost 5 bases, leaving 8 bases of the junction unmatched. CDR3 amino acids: CASSPDGTGPYGYTF. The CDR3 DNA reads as TGTGCCAGCAGCCCCGACGGGACAGGGCCCTATGGCTACACCTTC.

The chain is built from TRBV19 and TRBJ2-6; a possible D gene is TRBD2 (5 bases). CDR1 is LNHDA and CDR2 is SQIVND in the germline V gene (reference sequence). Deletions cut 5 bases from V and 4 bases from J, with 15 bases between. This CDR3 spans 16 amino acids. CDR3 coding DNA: TGTGCCAGTAGTCACACCCGGTCTAGCGGGGCCAACGTCCTGACTTTC. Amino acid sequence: CASSHTRSSGANVLTF.

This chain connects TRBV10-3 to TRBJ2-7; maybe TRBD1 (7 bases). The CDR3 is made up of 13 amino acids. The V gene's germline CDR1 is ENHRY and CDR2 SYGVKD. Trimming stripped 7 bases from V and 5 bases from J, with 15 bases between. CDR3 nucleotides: TGTGCCATCAAGCAGGGGGGTAAGGACGAGCAGTACTTC. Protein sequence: CAIKQGGKDEQYF.

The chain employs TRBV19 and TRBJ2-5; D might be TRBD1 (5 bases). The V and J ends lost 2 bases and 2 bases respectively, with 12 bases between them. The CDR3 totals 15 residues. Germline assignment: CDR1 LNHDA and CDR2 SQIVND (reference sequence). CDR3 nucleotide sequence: TGTGCCAGTAGTATATCTCAAGGGGAACAAGAGACCCAGTACTTC. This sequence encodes CASSISQGEQETQYF.

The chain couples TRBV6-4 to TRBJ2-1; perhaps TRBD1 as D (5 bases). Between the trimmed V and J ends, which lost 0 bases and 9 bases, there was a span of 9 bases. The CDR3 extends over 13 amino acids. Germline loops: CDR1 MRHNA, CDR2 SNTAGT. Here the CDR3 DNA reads TGTGCCAGCAGTGACTCGCGTGGGGCTGAGCAGTTCTTC. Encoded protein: CASSDSRGAEQFF.

As DNA, the CDR3 is TGCGCCAGTCGTCTCGACAGGAACTCTGGAAACACCATATATTTT. Residues: CASRLDRNSGNTIYF. The chain combines TRBV10-2 with TRBJ1-3, with D possibly being TRBD1 (6 bases). CDR1 and CDR2 (germline): WSHSY, SAAADI. This CDR3 spans 15 amino acids. V lost 9 bases and J 0 bases, leaving 15 bases between the germline ends.

DNA for the CDR3: TGTGCCACTGAAGGAGTACAGGGGACGGCGACCCAGTACTTC. Protein: CATEGVQGTATQYF. V and J are TRBV28 and TRBJ2-5; 7 bases match TRBD1. Trimming at V came to 10 bases and at J to 7 bases, leaving 15 bases not matched to a gene. CDR1 and CDR2 from the germline V gene are MDHEN and SYDVKM. The CDR3 contains 14 residues.

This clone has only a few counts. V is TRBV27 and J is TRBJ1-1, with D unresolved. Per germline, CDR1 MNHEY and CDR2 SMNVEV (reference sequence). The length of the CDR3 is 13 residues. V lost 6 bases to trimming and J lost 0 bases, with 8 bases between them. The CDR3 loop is CASRHGLNTEAFF. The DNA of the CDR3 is TGTGCCAGCAGACACGGACTGAACACTGAAGCTTTCTTT.

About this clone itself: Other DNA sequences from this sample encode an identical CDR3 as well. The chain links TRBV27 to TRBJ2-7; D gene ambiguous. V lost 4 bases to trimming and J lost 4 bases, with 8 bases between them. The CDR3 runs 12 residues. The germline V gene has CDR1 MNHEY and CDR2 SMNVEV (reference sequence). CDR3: CASSSSIYEQYF. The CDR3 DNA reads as TGTGCCAGCAGTTCCTCCATTTACGAGCAGTACTTC.

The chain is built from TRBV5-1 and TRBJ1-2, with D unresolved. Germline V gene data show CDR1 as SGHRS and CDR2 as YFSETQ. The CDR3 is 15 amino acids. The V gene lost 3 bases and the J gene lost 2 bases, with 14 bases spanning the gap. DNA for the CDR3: TGCGCCAGCAGCTCCGACCAAACTTGGAACTATGGCTACACCTTC. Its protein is CASSSDQTWNYGYTF.

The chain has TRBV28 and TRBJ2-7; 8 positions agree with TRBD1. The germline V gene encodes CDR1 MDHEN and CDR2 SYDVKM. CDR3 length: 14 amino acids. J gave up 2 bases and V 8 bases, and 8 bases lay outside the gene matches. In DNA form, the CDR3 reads TGTGCCAGCGATCCCGGGACAGGAGCCTACGAGCAGTACTTC. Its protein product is CASDPGTGAYEQYF.

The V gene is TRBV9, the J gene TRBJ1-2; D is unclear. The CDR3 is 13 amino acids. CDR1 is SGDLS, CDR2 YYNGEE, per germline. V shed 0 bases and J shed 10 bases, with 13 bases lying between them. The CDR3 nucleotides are TGTGCCAGCAGCGTAGCTGAAGGTTGGGACTACACCTTC. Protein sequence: CASSVAEGWDYTF.

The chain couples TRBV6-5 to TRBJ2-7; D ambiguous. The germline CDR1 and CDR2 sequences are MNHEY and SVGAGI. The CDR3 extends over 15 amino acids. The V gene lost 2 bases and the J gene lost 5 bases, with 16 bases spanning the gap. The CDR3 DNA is TGTGCCAGCAGTTACCAGGTGGAGAATATCGACGAGCAGTACTTC. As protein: CASSYQVENIDEQYF.

CDR3 in amino acids: CASSSKVGGAGVQPQHF. The DNA of the CDR3 is TGTGCCAGCAGCTCCAAGGTGGGAGGAGCGGGGGTTCAGCCCCAGCATTTT. The V gene is TRBV7-9, the J gene TRBJ1-5; perhaps TRBD1 as D (5 bases). The germline V gene encodes CDR1 SEHNR and CDR2 FQNEAQ (reference sequence). Trimming left V 4 bases short and J 6 bases short, with 22 bases between. This CDR3 is 17 amino acids long.

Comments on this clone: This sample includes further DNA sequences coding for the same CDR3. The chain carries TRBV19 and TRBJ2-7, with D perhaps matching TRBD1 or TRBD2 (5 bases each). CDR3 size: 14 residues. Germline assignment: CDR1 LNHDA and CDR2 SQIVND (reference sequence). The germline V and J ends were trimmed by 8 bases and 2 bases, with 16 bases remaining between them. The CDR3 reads CASSIRDGTYEQYF. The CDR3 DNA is TGTGCCAGTTCAATCAGGGACGGAACCTACGAGCAGTACTTC.

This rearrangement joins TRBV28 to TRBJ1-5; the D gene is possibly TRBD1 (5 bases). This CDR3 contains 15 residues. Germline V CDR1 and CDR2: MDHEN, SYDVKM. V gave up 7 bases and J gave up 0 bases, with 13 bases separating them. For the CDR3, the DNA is TGTGCCAGCACTCTACGGGGGTATAGCAATCAGCCCCAGCATTTT. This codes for CASTLRGYSNQPQHF.

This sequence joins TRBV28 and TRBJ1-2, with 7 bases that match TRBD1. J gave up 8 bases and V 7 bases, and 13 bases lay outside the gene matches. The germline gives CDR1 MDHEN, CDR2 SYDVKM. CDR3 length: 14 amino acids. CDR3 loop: CASTPGGPTLGYTF. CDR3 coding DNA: TGTGCCAGCACCCCAGGGGGACCCACCCTCGGCTACACCTTC.

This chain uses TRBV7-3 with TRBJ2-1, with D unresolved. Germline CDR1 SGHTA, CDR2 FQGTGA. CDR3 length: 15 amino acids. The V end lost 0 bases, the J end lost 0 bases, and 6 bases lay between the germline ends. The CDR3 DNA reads TGTGCCAGCAGCTTAACCGCTGACTCCTACAATGAGCAGTTCTTC. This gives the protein CASSLTADSYNEQFF.

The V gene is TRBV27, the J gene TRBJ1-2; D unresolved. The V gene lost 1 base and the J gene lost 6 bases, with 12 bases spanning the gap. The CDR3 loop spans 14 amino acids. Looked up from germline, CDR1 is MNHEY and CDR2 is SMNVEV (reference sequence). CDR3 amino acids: CASSLFSGDNGYTF. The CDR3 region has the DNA TGTGCCAGCAGTTTATTTTCGGGCGACAATGGCTACACCTTC.